These T cell receptor beta chains were read from a single sample in a study of shared clonotypes between healthy human individuals. Profiled with immunoSEQ multiplex PCR; TCRdb holds only in-frame clones, not every one. Among fewer than 2.5 million clones listed, approximately 93% were seen once. The sequenced sample consisted of naive CD4+ T cells from PBMCs. The receptors here all came from a man younger than 35 in good health. Some clones in this sample may be carry-over from other donors' samples. The CDR3 runs from the conserved cysteine through the conserved F or W. D genes are given only for firm matches. Not all rows give a size; the values are once, few, many and, for expanded clones, a class.

- TRBJ1-1 - 14 TRBV5-1 CASSPITHRTEAFF TGCGCCAGCAGCCCCATCACCCATCGGACTGAAGCTTTCTTT
- TRBJ2-3 TRBD2 18 TRBV2 CASSVRGRAAMLTDTQYF TGTGCCAGCAGTGTCCGCGGGAGGGCCGCGATGCTCACAGATACGCAGTATTTT
- TRBJ1-2 - 15 TRBV5-1 CASRPAFRASNGYTF TGCGCCAGCAGGCCGGCGTTTAGGGCCTCGAATGGCTACACCTTC
few TRBJ1-2 - 14 TRBV30 CAWSPGAGEHGYTF TGTGCCTGGTCCCCCGGGGCTGGGGAACATGGCTACACCTTC
few TRBJ1-1 - 14 TRBV27 CASSLSGGVTEAFF TGTGCCAGCAGTTTATCGGGGGGAGTCACTGAAGCTTTCTTT
- TRBJ2-1 TRBD1 20 TRBV4-1 CASSVRGRDRVFGTHNEQFF TGCGCCAGCAGCGTACGAGGGCGGGACAGGGTCTTCGGAACCCACAATGAGCAGTTCTTC
- TRBJ2-1 TRBD1 18 TRBV19 CASRNRGPDPSSYNEQFF TGTGCCAGTAGGAACAGGGGCCCCGATCCCAGCTCCTACAATGAGCAGTTCTTC
- TRBJ1-2 - 13 TRBV6-4 CASSEGNNYGYTF TGTGCCAGCAGTGAGGGTAATAACTATGGCTACACCTTC
once TRBJ2-2 TRBD2 16 TRBV7-3 CASSLMGLAVTGELFF TGTGCCAGCAGCTTAATGGGACTAGCGGTAACCGGGGAGCTGTTTTTT
- TRBJ2-2 TRBD2 16 TRBV9 CASSISLAGNTGELFF TGTGCCAGCAGTATTTCCCTAGCGGGTAACACCGGGGAGCTGTTTTTT
- TRBJ1-1 - 10 TRBV7-9 CASSDTEAFF TGTGCCAGCAGCGACACTGAAGCTTTCTTT
- TRBJ2-2 TRBD1 15 TRBV7-3 CASSYRDRPLSELFF TGTGCCAGCAGCTACCGGGACAGGCCCCTTTCGGAGCTGTTTTTT
- TRBJ1-1 - 15 TRBV5-1 CASSLAREGRDEAFF TGCGCCAGCAGCTTGGCCCGAGAAGGGAGGGATGAAGCTTTCTTT
- TRBJ2-3 TRBD1 15 TRBV19 CASSPWTGSTDTQYF TGTGCCAGTAGTCCCTGGACAGGGAGCACAGATACGCAGTATTTT
- TRBJ2-3 - 14 TRBV2 CASSLDQRTDTQYF TGTGCCAGCAGCCTAGACCAACGCACAGATACGCAGTATTTT
- TRBJ2-3 - 15 TRBV7-2 CASSLDDARRDTQYF TGTGCCAGCAGCTTAGATGATGCACGGAGGGATACGCAGTATTTT
- TRBJ2-5 TRBD1 15 TRBV5-1 CASSLGGQGAETQYF TGCGCCAGCAGCTTGGGGGGACAGGGGGCTGAGACCCAGTACTTC
- TRBJ1-2 - 14 TRBV19 CASRLGPGDYGYTF TGTGCCAGTAGATTGGGCCCGGGGGACTATGGCTACACCTTC
- TRBJ1-2 - 16 TRBV7-9 CASTAGAGEALRGYTF TGTGCCAGCACCGCGGGGGCAGGAGAGGCGCTGAGGGGCTACACCTTC
- TRBJ2-7 TRBD1 12 TRBV28 CASSPPGQDGYF TGTGCCAGCAGTCCCCCCGGACAGGACGGGTACTTC
once TRBJ2-1 - 15 TRBV6-1 CASSDSPSTRAVEFF TGTGCCAGCAGTGATAGTCCTAGCACCAGAGCCGTTGAGTTCTTC
once TRBJ2-1 TRBD2 14 TRBV9 CASSVLAGDGEQFF TGTGCCAGCAGCGTGCTAGCGGGAGATGGTGAGCAGTTCTTC
- TRBJ2-3 - 16 TRBV5-1 CASSLPRLESTDTQYF TGCGCCAGCAGCTTGCCCCGACTAGAAAGCACAGATACGCAGTATTTT
once TRBJ2-5 - 18 TRBV5-4 CASSPLDIGRGPQETQYF TGTGCCAGCAGCCCCCTGGACATCGGCAGGGGCCCCCAAGAGACCCAGTACTTC
- TRBJ2-1 TRBD2 16 TRBV5-1 CASSQSSGKSYNEQFF TGCGCCAGCAGCCAGTCTAGCGGGAAGTCCTACAATGAGCAGTTCTTC
- TRBJ2-5 - 18 TRBV9 CASSVGSSADSFQETQYF TGTGCCAGCAGCGTAGGGAGCTCAGCGGATTCTTTCCAAGAGACCCAGTACTTC
- TRBJ2-7 - 16 TRBV7-8 CASSLKRLSGFYEQYF TGTGCCAGCAGCTTAAAGCGATTATCCGGGTTCTACGAGCAGTACTTC
once TRBJ1-3 - 14 TRBV30 CAWSGTGFGNTIYF TGTGCCTGGAGTGGAACAGGGTTTGGAAACACCATATATTTT
once TRBJ1-5 TRBD1 15 TRBV7-9 CASSRTGVGNQPQHF TGTGCCAGCAGCCGTACAGGGGTCGGCAATCAGCCCCAGCATTTT
- TRBJ2-5 TRBD2 13 TRBV28 CASSSGTRKTQYF TGTGCCAGCAGTTCCGGGACTAGAAAGACCCAGTACTTC
- TRBJ1-1 - 17 TRBV6-1 CASSEFGGRAMNTEAFF TGTGCCAGCAGTGAATTCGGTGGAAGGGCCATGAACACTGAAGCTTTCTTT
- TRBJ2-7 - 16 TRBV7-2 CASSSGWRGPSKAQYF TGTGCCAGCAGCTCCGGTTGGCGGGGTCCCTCGAAGGCGCAGTACTTC
- TRBJ1-1 - 14 TRBV5-1 CASSLEGLNTEAFF TGCGCCAGCAGCCTGGAAGGACTCAACACTGAAGCTTTCTTT
- TRBJ1-1 - 14 TRBV4-1 CASSFYREGTEAFF TGCGCCAGCAGCTTTTACAGGGAGGGGACTGAAGCTTTCTTT
once TRBJ2-7 - 16 TRBV18 CASSPIPGVTVEEQYF TGTGCCAGCTCACCCATCCCAGGGGTGACCGTGGAAGAGCAGTACTTC
- TRBJ2-7 TRBD2 15 TRBV7-9 CASSTQREGPYEQYF TGTGCCAGCAGCACCCAGCGGGAGGGCCCGTACGAGCAGTACTTC
- TRBJ2-5 TRBD1 13 TRBV5-1 CASGGTGKETQYF TGCGCCAGCGGCGGGACAGGGAAGGAGACCCAGTACTTC
- TRBJ1-1 TRBD1 15 TRBV14 CASSQLQGTNTEAFF TGTGCCAGCAGCCAATTACAGGGGACGAACACTGAAGCTTTCTTT
- TRBJ1-2 - 12 TRBV28 CASTEDSYGYTF TGTGCCAGCACCGAGGACAGCTATGGCTACACCTTC
- TRBJ2-3 TRBD2 16 TRBV14 CASSPGLAGGGYTQYF TGTGCCAGCAGCCCAGGACTAGCGGGAGGAGGATATACGCAGTATTTT